The next 16 T cell receptor beta chains were all read from a single sample in a study of Tregs in tolerant kidney transplant recipients. Repertoires were generated with immunoSEQ multiplex PCR, while TCRdb's copy carries only in-frame clones and drops some. The sample carries roughly 250,000 clones, 65% to 85% recorded once. The sequencing sample was made of CD4+ T cells from blood. These TCRs come from a human donor in good health.

The CDR3 region is CASGLAEGAHNEQFF. CDR3 DNA sequence: TGTGCTAGTGGTTTGGCCGAGGGGGCTCACAATGAGCAGTTCTTC. The chain combines TRBV12-5 with TRBJ2-1; the match to TRBD1 covers 7 bases. The CDR3 extends over 15 amino acids. CDR1 and CDR2 from the germline V gene are LGHNT and FRNRAP. V was pared by 1 base and J by 5 bases, with 5 bases of the junction left unmatched.

The J gene is TRBJ2-3, the V gene TRBV5-1; 10 bases line up with TRBD2. V lost 1 base, J lost 4 bases, and 6 bases stayed unmatched. Germline loops: CDR1 SGHRS, CDR2 YFSETQ. The CDR3 is 16 residues long. CDR3 bases: TGCGCCAGCAGCTTGCCTAGCGGGGGTAGGGCAGATACGCAGTATTTT. This encodes CASSLPSGGRADTQYF.

This sequence joins TRBV15 and TRBJ1-6; no clear D gene. Germline lookup yields CDR1 LNHNV and CDR2 YYDKDF (reference sequence). The CDR3 runs to 13 residues. The V end was cut by 3 bases, the J end by 8 bases, with 8 bases between. CDR3 sequence reads: CATSRGTDSPLHF. CDR3 sequence (DNA): TGTGCCACCAGCAGGGGAACCGATTCACCCCTCCACTTT.

The rearrangement uses TRBV2 and TRBJ1-2; 7 nucleotides line up with TRBD1. The germline V gene has CDR1 SNHLY and CDR2 FYNNEI. The V segment lost 6 bases and the J segment 6 bases; nucleotides outside the gene matches: 7. CDR3 length: 13 amino acids. DNA for the CDR3: TGTGCCAGCAGGGTACAGGGGTTGGATGGCTACACCTTC. It specifies CASRVQGLDGYTF.

The rearrangement links TRBV19 to TRBJ2-1, with D possibly TRBD2 on 5 matching bases. Germline lookup yields CDR1 LNHDA and CDR2 SQIVND (reference sequence). Trimming left V 5 bases short and J 0 bases short, with 14 bases between. The CDR3 is made up of 16 amino acids. CDR3 sequence: CASSVGGPSSYNEQFF. The DNA for the CDR3 is TGTGCCAGTAGTGTTGGAGGCCCCAGCTCCTACAATGAGCAGTTCTTC.

This chain links TRBV5-6 with TRBJ1-5; no reliable D call. Germline V gene data show CDR1 as SGHDT and CDR2 as YYEEEE. Trimming shortened V by 4 bases and J by 3 bases, and 11 bases separated the two germline ends. This CDR3 comprises 14 residues. The CDR3 bases are TGTGCCAGCAGCCGCGCCCCAGACAATCAGCCCCAGCATTTT. It specifies CASSRAPDNQPQHF.

This clone came up once. This chain joins TRBV5-1 and TRBJ1-1; TRBD1 aligns across 9 bases. Germline CDR1 SGHRS, CDR2 YFSETQ. The CDR3 sequence is 18 residues long. V lost 0 bases to trimming and J lost 0 bases; unmatched junction nucleotides: 9. The CDR3 DNA sequence: TGCGCCAGCAGCTTGGCCAGTGCAGGACAGGGGCTGAACACTGAAGCTTTCTTT. Translating gives CASSLASAGQGLNTEAFF.

The J gene is TRBJ2-3, the V gene TRBV29-1; 8 bases are a match to TRBD1. The CDR3 covers 15 residues. V shed 6 bases, J shed 1 base, and the junction held 9 bases outside the gene matches. In germline, CDR1 is SQVTM, CDR2 ANQGSEA. The CDR3 spells CSVENTGQGTDTQYF. In DNA form, the CDR3 reads TGCAGCGTCGAGAACACGGGACAGGGCACAGATACGCAGTATTTT.

Only one count was recorded for this clone. V and J are TRBV19 and TRBJ2-5; perhaps TRBD2 as D (6 bases). Germline lookup yields CDR1 LNHDA and CDR2 SQIVND (reference sequence). The CDR3 runs to 15 residues. V lost 5 bases and J 5 bases, leaving 18 bases between the germline ends. The CDR3 region is CASSSPGDPRETQYF. The CDR3 bases are TGTGCCAGTAGTTCGCCGGGGGACCCTCGGGAGACCCAGTACTTC.

The V gene is TRBV18, the J gene TRBJ2-7, with TRBD1 matching over 7 bases. This CDR3 comprises 14 residues. The junction had 5 bases not matched to a gene; V was cut back by 1 base and J by 5 bases. Germline CDR1 and CDR2: KGHSH and LQKENI. CDR3 loop: CASSPQTGLNEQYF. DNA of the CDR3: TGTGCCAGCTCACCACAGACAGGGCTAAACGAGCAGTACTTC.

The DNA for the CDR3 is TGCAGTGCTGGGGCCGCGAGGGCCATATATTTT. Translated: CSAGAARAIYF. The J gene is TRBJ1-3, the V gene TRBV20-1; D perhaps matches TRBD1 (5 bases). V was clipped by 5 bases and J by 11 bases, with 13 bases between them. Germline V lookup: CDR1 DFQATT, CDR2 SNEGSKA (reference sequence). This CDR3 spans 11 amino acids.

V gene TRBV6-5 combines with J gene TRBJ1-2; D call uncertain. The V end was cut by 2 bases, the J end by 4 bases, with 8 bases between. There are 13 residues in the CDR3. Germline V CDR1 and CDR2: MNHEY, SVGAGI. CDR3 sequence: CASSYIGIYGYTF. DNA for the CDR3: TGTGCCAGCAGTTACATAGGGATCTATGGCTACACCTTC.

This clone appeared a few times. The chain couples TRBV5-1 to TRBJ1-2, with a tentative D call TRBD1 (6 bases). V was trimmed by 0 bases and J by 4 bases, leaving 10 bases between them. The length of the CDR3 is 14 residues. Germline V gene lookup returns CDR1 SGHRS and CDR2 YFSETQ. CDR3 loop: CASSLGQVIYGYTF. The CDR3 DNA sequence: TGCGCCAGCAGCTTGGGACAGGTTATCTATGGCTACACCTTC.

The chain employs TRBV4-2 and TRBJ2-7, with TRBD2 matching 8 bases. The CDR3 length is 17 residues. CDR1 and CDR2 from the germline V gene are LGHNA and YNFKEQ. After removal of 5 bases from V and 0 bases from J, the junction contained 12 bases not matched to a gene. The CDR3 loop is CASSTRPTGLASYEQYF. Written as DNA, the CDR3 is TGTGCCAGCAGCACCCGGCCTACAGGACTAGCCTCCTACGAGCAGTACTTC.

This clone appeared a single time. The chain has TRBV9 and TRBJ2-1; 7 positions match TRBD2. V was pared by 2 bases and J by 10 bases, with 9 bases of the junction left unmatched. CDR1 is SGDLS, CDR2 YYNGEE, per germline. There are 14 residues in the CDR3. The CDR3 bases are TGTGCCAGCAGCGTCCTATTCCAGCGGGGAGAGCAGTTCTTC. Protein sequence: CASSVLFQRGEQFF.

This chain uses TRBV30 with TRBJ1-4, with 8 bases identical to TRBD1. This CDR3 spans 17 amino acids. J gave up 0 bases and V 3 bases, and 9 bases lay outside the gene matches. Germline CDR1 GTSNPN, CDR2 SVGIG (reference sequence). The CDR3: CAWSPPGTGTTNEKLFF. The CDR3 coding sequence is TGTGCCTGGAGCCCACCAGGGACAGGCACAACTAATGAAAAACTGTTTTTT.